This T cell receptor (beta chain) was profiled in a study of tumor and adjacent non-tumor tissue in lung cancer. Study background: On average, productive TCRbeta reads reached roughly 4 million per sample. Study-wide findings and caveats: TCR diversity was significantly greater in tumor than normal lung tissue. In normal lung, the top 100 clones were significantly more dominant than in tumor.

The CDR3 has 13 residues. Germline CDR1 SGHNT, CDR2 YENEEA. Trimming removed 7 bases at V and 4 bases at J, with 14 bases between. No cell sorting was done before RNA was extracted from the tissue. To note about this clonotype: Its antigen is currently unknown.

Three rounds of nested PCR, following a modified ARM-PCR protocol, produced the TCRbeta library. TCRdb re-analysed the multiplex PCR reads in MiXCR, keeping a single row per CDR3 protein. The sample holds around 210,000 distinct CDR3 sequences, about 71% seen once. Sequencing used lung tumor tissue. V is TRBV11-3 and J is TRBJ2-7, with D tentatively TRBD1 (6 bases). The TCR sequence derives from a man aged 55 to 70 with non-small cell lung cancer. CDR3: CASNIRGSYEQYF. The DNA of the CDR3 is TGTGCCAGCAACATCAGGGGCTCTTACGAGCAGTACTTC.